The following is a TCR beta chain sequence with its context. Antigen: not known. The data originate from a study of siplizumab effects on memory and regulatory T cells. Whole-study findings and limits: A mean of roughly 68% of mappable alloreactive CD4+ clones were Treg-derived with siplizumab, compared with roughly 25% in controls.

This CDR3 is built from 15 residues. Germline CDR1 is MDHEN and CDR2 is SYDVKM. V was clipped by 6 bases and J by 4 bases, with 19 bases between them. Sequenced by immunoSEQ multiplex PCR; TCRdb stores in-frame clones only, minus some. The sample holds approximately 97,000 clones, 80% to 95% seen once. The sequence was collected from a human donor in good health. Sequenced sample: CD4+ T cells sorted from blood. This sequence joins TRBV28 and TRBJ2-7; D might be TRBD1 or TRBD2, each matching 5 bases. CDR3 DNA sequence: TGTGCCAGCAGCGCCCCGGGACGGAGAAGATACGAGCAGTACTTC. This encodes CASSAPGRRRYEQYF.